This entry lists 25 T cell receptor beta chains sequenced from one sample in a study of patients and donors after allogeneic stem cell transplantation. TCRdb redid the calling of the RT-PCR reads with MiXCR, one entry per CDR3 protein. The sample includes approximately 200,000 distinct CDR3 sequences, 41% seen only once; the top ten take 33%. The specimen was blood, either unsorted or a sorted T cell fraction (not recorded which). The receptor source for this set is a human donor who was either an allogeneic HSCT recipient or a stem cell or donor lymphocyte infusion donor (not recorded which). It is not recorded whose cells these are; they may come from a transplant donor.

V usage is TRBV29-1 and J usage is TRBJ1-5, with no clear D. V was clipped by 4 bases and J by 0 bases, with 7 bases between them. Germline loops: CDR1 SQVTM, CDR2 ANQGSEA. This CDR3 has 13 residues. CDR3 bases: TGCAGCGTTGGAGACGTTAGCAATCAGCCCCAGCATTTT. This sequence encodes CSVGDVSNQPQHF.

The chain joins TRBV5-1 to TRBJ2-7; D is undetermined. Trimming shortened V by 0 bases and J by 1 base, and 11 bases separated the two germline ends. Germline values: CDR1 SGHRS, CDR2 YFSETQ. The CDR3 is 15 residues long. In DNA, the CDR3 is TGCGCCAGCAGCTTGGCTGACCCTCAATCCTACGAGCAGTACTTC. This sequence encodes CASSLADPQSYEQYF.

V is TRBV20-1 and J is TRBJ1-5; no reliable D call. The CDR3 has 16 residues. Germline values: CDR1 DFQATT, CDR2 SNEGSKA (reference sequence). V was shortened by 2 bases and J by 2 bases, with 16 bases between the two germline ends. CDR3 in DNA: TGCAGTGCTAGATTGGAGATAAGGGCTGGCAATCAGCCCCAGCATTTT. It is translated as CSARLEIRAGNQPQHF.

This clonotype has a handful of counts. The chain combines TRBV20-1 with TRBJ2-7; TRBD2 is a possible D gene (6 bases). The CDR3 extends over 13 amino acids. In germline, CDR1 is DFQATT, CDR2 SNEGSKA (reference sequence). Trimming removed 6 bases from V and 3 bases from J, with 15 bases in between. The CDR3 region is CSAAGTFNYEQYF. The CDR3 nucleotides are TGCAGTGCCGCCGGGACTTTTAACTACGAGCAGTACTTC.

The V gene is TRBV15, the J gene TRBJ2-2; 7 bases agree with TRBD2. The J segment lost 2 bases and the V segment lost 3 bases, leaving 12 bases of the junction unmatched. The CDR3 runs 18 residues. Germline V gives CDR1 LNHNV, CDR2 YYDKDF (reference sequence). The CDR3 loop reads CATSSREGSSGNTGELFF. CDR3 DNA: TGTGCCACCAGCAGCCGGGAAGGATCTAGCGGAAACACCGGGGAGCTGTTTTTT.

The chain combines TRBV12-3 or TRBV12-4 with TRBJ1-2; a weak D match, TRBD1 (6 bases). There are 13 residues in the CDR3. The germline V and J ends were trimmed by 5 bases and 8 bases, with 15 bases remaining between them. The CDR3, as DNA: TGTGCCAGCAGTATAACAGGGCGAGGCGGCTACACCTTC. This sequence encodes CASSITGRGGYTF.

This clonotype was detected only once. The chain joins TRBV12-3 or TRBV12-4 to TRBJ2-7; D perhaps matches TRBD2 (7 bases). Trimming cost V 3 bases and J 1 base, with 10 bases left between them. The CDR3 contains 14 residues. CDR3 residues: CASSFGGLSYEQYF. In DNA form, the CDR3 reads TGTGCCAGCAGTTTCGGGGGGCTTTCCTACGAGCAGTACTTC.

This clonotype showed up just a few times. V usage is TRBV4-3 and J usage is TRBJ1-1; D is possibly TRBD1 (5 bases). The V end was cut by 0 bases, the J end by 7 bases, with 15 bases between. The germline gives CDR1 LGHNA, CDR2 YSLEER. The CDR3 loop spans 15 amino acids. CDR3 in amino acids: CASSQDPPGRSEAFF. In DNA form, the CDR3 reads TGCGCCAGCAGCCAAGATCCCCCAGGGAGGAGTGAAGCTTTCTTT.

This sequence joins TRBV7-8 and TRBJ2-2; D is perhaps TRBD2 (6 bases). Germline CDR1 and CDR2: SGHVS and FQNEAQ. The V end lost 5 bases, the J end lost 1 base, and 11 bases lay between the germline ends. The CDR3 sequence is 15 residues long. CDR3 protein: CASSAGGVNTGELFF. CDR3 sequence (DNA): TGTGCCAGCAGCGCCGGAGGGGTGAACACCGGGGAGCTGTTTTTT. Full variable domain (outside the CDR3, taken from reference TRBV7-8 and TRBJ2-2): GAGVSQSPRYKVAKRGQDVALRCDPISGHVSLFWYQQALGQGPEFLTYFQNEAQLDKSGLPSDRFFAERPEGSVSTLKIQRTQQEDSAVYLCASSAGGVNTGELFFGEGSRLTVL.

This chain joins TRBV6-2 or TRBV6-3 and TRBJ1-5, with TRBD1 as a possible D gene (5 bases). The CDR3 runs to 11 residues. The V gene's germline CDR1 is MNHEY and CDR2 SVGEGT. Trimming pared 6 bases from V and 5 bases from J, leaving 5 bases between. The CDR3 region is CASRGDQPQHF. CDR3 bases: TGTGCCAGCAGAGGGGATCAGCCCCAGCATTTT.

The chain joins TRBV6-5 to TRBJ1-6; D remains ambiguous. The CDR3 is 16 residues long. V was cut by 4 bases and J by 5 bases, with 15 bases left in between. The V gene's germline CDR1 is MNHEY and CDR2 SVGAGI. The CDR3 DNA is TGTGCCAGCAGTTCACCGGGAAAGCTTCATAATTCACCCCTCCACTTT. This gives the protein CASSSPGKLHNSPLHF.

This clonotype showed up just a few times. The chain uses TRBV12-3 or TRBV12-4 and TRBJ1-2; the D is unclear. This CDR3 is 15 amino acids long. The ends were cut back, 3 bases at V and 4 bases at J, with 15 bases in the middle. The CDR3 sequence is CASSFQAGVVYGYTF. The CDR3 region has the DNA TGTGCCAGCAGTTTTCAGGCAGGAGTGGTCTATGGCTACACCTTC.

This clonotype turned up a few times. The chain combines TRBV7-6 with TRBJ1-5; D is perhaps TRBD1 (5 bases). CDR1 is SGHVS, CDR2 FNYEAQ, per germline. The length of the CDR3 is 15 residues. The germline V and J ends were trimmed by 4 bases and 0 bases, with 10 bases remaining between them. CDR3 coding DNA: TGTGCCAGCAGCTCCGGGACCCATAGCAATCAGCCCCAGCATTTT. Translation: CASSSGTHSNQPQHF.

The rearrangement joins TRBV19 to TRBJ2-5; D perhaps matches TRBD1 (6 bases). The CDR3 sequence is 15 residues long. V lost 6 bases and J 1 base, leaving 15 bases between the germline ends. From germline, CDR1 is LNHDA and CDR2 SQIVND (reference sequence). The CDR3 here is CASSAGTSIQETQYF. CDR3 in DNA: TGTGCCAGTAGCGCCGGGACATCAATCCAAGAGACCCAGTACTTC.

This clonotype was seen more than once but under ten times. This chain connects TRBV5-1 to TRBJ2-2, with TRBD2 as a possible D gene (6 bases). The CDR3 is 15 amino acids. Germline V CDR1 and CDR2: SGHRS, YFSETQ. The V end lost 0 bases, the J end lost 0 bases, and 6 bases lay between the germline ends. The DNA for the CDR3 is TGCGCCAGCAGCTTGGGCGGGACGAACACCGGGGAGCTGTTTTTT. This sequence encodes CASSLGGTNTGELFF.

The rearrangement links TRBV12-3 or TRBV12-4 to TRBJ1-2, with a tentative D call TRBD1 (6 bases). CDR3 length: 13 residues. The V end lost 5 bases, the J end lost 6 bases, and 13 bases lay between the germline ends. CDR3 sequence reads: CASSIDRSHGYTF. The CDR3 DNA reads as TGTGCCAGCAGTATCGACAGGAGCCATGGCTACACCTTC.

The J gene is TRBJ2-1, the V gene TRBV27; D not resolved. The ends were cut back, 0 bases at V and 7 bases at J, with 7 bases in the middle. The CDR3 runs 13 residues. Per germline, CDR1 MNHEY and CDR2 SMNVEV (reference sequence). CDR3 bases: TGTGCCAGCAGTTTATCGTCCGGGAATGAGCAGTTCTTC. It encodes CASSLSSGNEQFF.

The chain uses TRBV11-2 and TRBJ1-4; no clear D gene. CDR1 and CDR2 from the germline V gene are SGHAT and FQNNGV. Trimming pared 1 base from V and 2 bases from J, leaving 5 bases between. The CDR3 has 14 residues. As DNA, the CDR3 is TGTGCCAGCAGCTTAGTACGGACTAATGAAAAACTGTTTTTT. Protein sequence: CASSLVRTNEKLFF.

This clonotype was recorded a few times. This chain uses TRBV12-3 or TRBV12-4 with TRBJ1-2; D gene ambiguous. This CDR3 has 12 amino acids. V gave up 2 bases and J gave up 5 bases, with 6 bases separating them. Here the CDR3 DNA reads TGTGCCAGCAGTTTATGGGAGTATGGCTACACCTTC. Protein product: CASSLWEYGYTF.

In this sample, this clonotype turned up a few times. The chain combines TRBV29-1 with TRBJ1-5; no definite D call. Germline CDR1 SQVTM, CDR2 ANQGSEA. The CDR3 totals 14 residues. CDR3 nucleotide sequence: TGCCGAAAGAACGGAATTATTAGCAATCAGCCCCAGCATTTT. Its translation is CRKNGIISNQPQHF.

A remark on this clonotype: A read error may account for a junction end that differs from germline. The chain recombines TRBV20-1 with TRBJ1-2; the match to TRBD1 covers 11 bases. This CDR3 has 14 residues. The V gene's germline CDR1 is DFQATT and CDR2 SNEGSKA (reference sequence). CDR3 loop: CSALWTGGNYSYTF. In nucleotides, the CDR3 is TGCAGTGCTCTATGGACAGGGGGCAACTATAGCTACACCTTC.

This clonotype was detected only a few times. V usage is TRBV24-1 and J usage is TRBJ1-1; D is ambiguous. V dropped 6 bases and J dropped 1 base, with 5 bases sitting between them. Germline V gene data show CDR1 as KGHDR and CDR2 as SFDVKD. This CDR3 contains 12 residues. CDR3 sequence reads: CATSLGNTEAFF. The CDR3, as DNA: TGTGCCACCAGTCTGGGGAACACTGAAGCTTTCTTT.

The chain combines TRBV6-5 with TRBJ2-5, with D perhaps TRBD2 (6 bases). The CDR3 sequence is 16 residues long. The V gene's germline CDR1 is MNHEY and CDR2 SVGAGI. The ends were cut back, 1 base at V and 2 bases at J, with 14 bases in the middle. The DNA of the CDR3 is TGTGCCAGCAGTTACTTTACCGGGACTGGGCAAGAGACCCAGTACTTC. It specifies CASSYFTGTGQETQYF.

J is TRBJ1-1 and V is TRBV12-3 or TRBV12-4, with TRBD1 matching 8 bases. This CDR3 is built from 14 residues. V was clipped by 5 bases and J by 1 base; unmatched bases: 3. The CDR3 loop is CASSPGGANTEAFF. Written as DNA, the CDR3 is TGTGCCAGCAGTCCAGGGGGCGCGAACACTGAAGCTTTCTTT.

This chain links TRBV12-3 or TRBV12-4 with TRBJ2-7; 9 bases map to TRBD1. This CDR3 region has 15 residues. V lost 3 bases, J lost 2 bases, and 5 bases stayed unmatched. This CDR3 is CASSFGDRETYEQYF. For the CDR3, the DNA is TGTGCCAGCAGTTTTGGGGACAGGGAGACCTACGAGCAGTACTTC.